The rows below give T cell receptor beta chains drawn from one sample of a study of TIL therapy for anti-PD-1-resistant metastatic lung cancer. Profiled with immunoSEQ multiplex PCR; TCRdb holds only in-frame clones, not every one. The sample includes more than 25,000 clones, 55% to 80% seen only once; the top ten take around 6.9%. Material: tumor tissue, obtained at baseline. The receptors come from a person between 30 and 80 years old with non-small cell lung cancer. Each CDR3 is given with its conserved first and last residue. A D gene is named only where the DNA matches it firmly. Some rows have no size entry. The others give once, few or many, or a class for an expanded clone.

D: .; V: TRBV5-6; J: TRBJ1-2; length: 15; size: .; DNA: TGTGCCAGCAGCTTGGTAGGGCTGCGCCACTATGGCTACACCTTC; CDR3: CASSLVGLRHYGYTF
D: TRBD1; V: TRBV14; J: TRBJ1-2; length: 15; size: .; DNA: TGTGCCAGCAGCCGTGCGGGACAGGGGTACTATGGCTACACCTTC; CDR3: CASSRAGQGYYGYTF
D: .; V: TRBV6-4; J: TRBJ2-3; length: 14; size: .; DNA: TGTGCCAGCAGTGACGGGTCAGAGACAGATACGCAGTATTTT; CDR3: CASSDGSETDTQYF
D: .; V: TRBV6-1; J: TRBJ1-2; length: 17; size: .; DNA: TGTGCCAGCAGTGGATCAACACAGGGCGGACCCTTCTATGGCTACACCTTC; CDR3: CASSGSTQGGPFYGYTF
D: TRBD1; V: TRBV27; J: TRBJ2-1; length: 16; size: .; DNA: TGTGCCAGCAGTCCAAAACAAGGGACAGGGTACCATGAGCAGTTCTTC; CDR3: CASSPKQGTGYHEQFF
D: .; V: TRBV5-1; J: TRBJ2-2; length: 13; size: .; DNA: TGCGCCAGCAGCCCTGGACCGGAGGAGGAGCTGTTTTTT; CDR3: CASSPGPEEELFF
D: .; V: TRBV9; J: TRBJ1-6; length: 13; size: .; DNA: TGTGCCAGCAGCGTGGGGGAATATTCACCCCTCCACTTT; CDR3: CASSVGEYSPLHF
D: TRBD2; V: TRBV11-2; J: TRBJ2-1; length: 14; size: .; DNA: TGTGCCAGCAGCTCTCGCTGGGAGGGCAATGAGCAGTTCTTC; CDR3: CASSSRWEGNEQFF
D: .; V: TRBV29-1; J: TRBJ2-7; length: 13; size: .; DNA: TGCAGCGGAAGACTAGGGGGGGACTACGAGCAGTACTTC; CDR3: CSGRLGGDYEQYF
D: TRBD2; V: TRBV5-1; J: TRBJ2-5; length: 15; size: .; DNA: TGCGCCAGCAGCCCCGAGGCAGCGGGGGGAGAGACCCAGTACTTC; CDR3: CASSPEAAGGETQYF
D: .; V: TRBV11-3; J: TRBJ1-3; length: 16; size: .; DNA: TGTGCCAGCAGCTTAGAGACAGCGAATTGGGGGAACACCATATATTTT; CDR3: CASSLETANWGNTIYF
D: TRBD1; V: TRBV5-1; J: TRBJ1-3; length: 16; size: .; DNA: TGCGCCAGCAGCCTGCAGACAGGGCGTGCGGGAAACACCATATATTTT; CDR3: CASSLQTGRAGNTIYF
D: .; V: TRBV10-2; J: TRBJ1-1; length: 12; size: .; DNA: TGCGCCAGCAGGGATGTGAACACTGAAGCTTTCTTT; CDR3: CASRDVNTEAFF
D: .; V: TRBV5-1; J: TRBJ1-2; length: 13; size: once; DNA: TGCGCCAGCAGCTTGGACGGGGACTATGGCTACACCTTC; CDR3: CASSLDGDYGYTF